The 22 T cell receptor beta chains in this list originate from one sample, sequenced in a study of vaccination and CD4 T cells after COVID-19. These receptors are not linked to any known antigen. The Oncomine TCR Beta short-read assay sequenced DNA from cultured CD4+ T cells. TCRdb ran MiXCR on the PCR reads and lists one entry per CDR3 protein. The sample contains over 15,000 distinct CDR3 sequences, 57% of which appear only once. Treatment specified: approximately nine-day PBMC culture with coronavirus spike peptide pools or control peptides (ViraFEST assay). Sample: CD4+ T cells from blood, cultured in vitro. All receptors come from a human donor who had recovered from COVID-19.

The chain employs TRBV7-9 and TRBJ2-7; 7 nucleotides match TRBD1. J lost 4 bases, V lost 6 bases, and 3 bases had no gene match. The CDR3 is 12 residues long. The germline V gene has CDR1 SEHNR and CDR2 FQNEAQ (reference sequence). CDR3 region: CASRRDSYEQYF. The CDR3 region has the DNA TGTGCCAGCAGACGGGACAGTTACGAGCAGTACTTC.

This sequence joins TRBV2 and TRBJ1-6; D is ambiguous. CDR1 is SNHLY and CDR2 is FYNNEI in the germline V gene. The CDR3 length is 15 residues. Trimming removed 10 bases at V and 9 bases at J, with 22 bases between. CDR3 DNA sequence: TGTGCCATTGGAGCCCGGTCCCAGATACGTTCACCCCTCCACTTT. This encodes CAIGARSQIRSPLHF. The whole variable domain, filled in from reference TRBV2 and TRBJ1-6, reads EPEVTQTPSHQVTQMGQEVILRCVPISNHLYFYWYRQILGQKVEFLVSFYNNEISEKSEIFDDQFSVERPDGSNFTLKIRSTKLEDSAMYFCAIGARSQIRSPLHFGNGTRLTVT.

The chain employs TRBV20-1 and TRBJ2-3; a weak D match, TRBD2 (7 bases). V was shortened by 2 bases and J by 3 bases, with 15 bases between the two germline ends. The CDR3 sequence is 15 residues long. Germline values: CDR1 DFQATT, CDR2 SNEGSKA (reference sequence). As DNA, the CDR3 is TGCAGTGCTAGATCGGGGGGAGGGGGAACAGATACGCAGTATTTT. Its translation: CSARSGGGGTDTQYF.

This clonotype appeared a single time. The CDR3 here is CSVESGANVLTF. In DNA form, the CDR3 reads TGCAGCGTTGAATCCGGGGCCAACGTCCTGACTTTC. The chain is built from TRBV29-1 and TRBJ2-6; D remains unclear. Trimming took off 2 bases at V and 4 bases at J, with 3 bases between the two ends. Germline V gene data show CDR1 as SQVTM and CDR2 as ANQGSEA. This CDR3 is built from 12 residues.

This clonotype was seen a few times. The chain combines TRBV7-8 with TRBJ1-5; no definite D call. The germline gives CDR1 SGHVS, CDR2 FQNEAQ. Trimming stripped 2 bases from V and 5 bases from J, with 7 bases between. The CDR3 contains 13 residues. As DNA, the CDR3 is TGTGCCAGCAGCTTACAGGAAGATCAGCCCCAGCATTTT. Residues: CASSLQEDQPQHF.

This clonotype has only a few counts. In DNA form, the CDR3 reads TGTGCCAGCAGTCGGGACAGGGGGAGCTCCTATAATTCACCCCTCCACTTT. Protein: CASSRDRGSSYNSPLHF. This chain connects TRBV6-1 to TRBJ1-6; 11 nucleotides line up with TRBD1. V was pared by 5 bases and J by 0 bases, with 3 bases of the junction left unmatched. Looked up from germline, CDR1 is MNHNS and CDR2 is SASEGT. This CDR3 is 17 amino acids long.

This clonotype was found a few times. The rearrangement uses TRBV20-1 and TRBJ2-5; no definite D call. This CDR3 spans 12 amino acids. Trimming stripped 1 base from V and 3 bases from J, with 6 bases between. The V gene's germline CDR1 is DFQATT and CDR2 SNEGSKA (reference sequence). The CDR3 DNA reads as TGCAGTGCTAGAGGCCACAAAGAGACCCAGTACTTC. As protein: CSARGHKETQYF.

The rearrangement links TRBV20-1 to TRBJ2-2; the match to TRBD2 covers 13 bases. Germline CDR1 reads DFQATT; CDR2 reads SNEGSKA (reference sequence). The CDR3 runs 14 residues. V shed 6 bases, J shed 5 bases, and the junction held 3 bases outside the gene matches. The CDR3 loop is CSARTSGSTGELFF. The CDR3 region has the DNA TGCAGTGCCCGGACTAGCGGGAGTACCGGGGAGCTGTTTTTT.

This sequence joins TRBV7-2 and TRBJ2-4; D gene unclear. There are 14 residues in the CDR3. Trimming pared 5 bases from V and 2 bases from J, leaving 10 bases between. CDR1 is SGHTA and CDR2 is FQGNSA in the germline V gene. CDR3 sequence reads: CASSPGGSKNIQYF. As DNA, the CDR3 is TGTGCCAGCAGCCCGGGTGGGTCCAAAAACATTCAGTACTTC.

This clonotype has only one observation. The chain recombines TRBV5-4 with TRBJ2-7; 9 bases agree with TRBD1. Germline CDR1 and CDR2: SGHNT and YYREEE (reference sequence). This CDR3 has 17 residues. The V segment lost 4 bases and the J segment 0 bases; nucleotides outside the gene matches: 11. This CDR3 is CASSPWVGGQGSYEQYF. DNA of the CDR3: TGTGCCAGCAGCCCGTGGGTTGGGGGACAGGGCTCCTACGAGCAGTACTTC.

The chain couples TRBV12-3 or TRBV12-4 to TRBJ1-1; 7 nucleotides line up with TRBD1. This CDR3 is 15 amino acids long. With 6 bases clipped from V and 3 bases from J, the junction kept 10 bases outside the gene matches. This chain's CDR3 is CASSYSAQGDTEAFF. In DNA, the CDR3 is TGTGCCAGCAGCTATAGTGCGCAGGGGGACACTGAAGCTTTCTTT.

The chain recombines TRBV6-1 with TRBJ1-6, with D maybe TRBD1 (5 bases). Germline V gene lookup returns CDR1 MNHNS and CDR2 SASEGT. V gave up 5 bases and J gave up 10 bases, with 9 bases separating them. This CDR3 is 12 amino acids long. The CDR3 bases are TGTGCCAGCAGTCCAGGGTACTCACCCCTCCACTTT. Protein product: CASSPGYSPLHF.

The chain combines TRBV6-2 or TRBV6-3 with TRBJ2-1; TRBD1 matches 8 bases. The CDR3 is 18 residues long. From germline, CDR1 is MNHEY and CDR2 SVGEGT. Germline trimming cut 2 bases from V and 2 bases from J; bases unmatched to any gene: 11. Here the CDR3 reads CASSYNTGTGLAYNEQFF. Written as DNA, the CDR3 is TGTGCCAGCAGTTACAACACCGGGACAGGTTTAGCCTACAATGAGCAGTTCTTC.

This clonotype turned up a few times. V gene TRBV21-1 combines with J gene TRBJ1-6. TRBV21-1 is a pseudogene segment. CDR3 length: 13 amino acids. The CDR3 sequence: CASSKVTSSPLHF. The DNA for the CDR3 is TGTGCCAGCAGCAAAGTCACAAGTTCACCCCTCCACTTT.

V usage is TRBV11-1 and J usage is TRBJ2-2, with D hard to call. The V gene's germline CDR1 is SGHAT and CDR2 FQDESV (reference sequence). The CDR3 runs to 15 residues. V was cut by 2 bases and J by 3 bases, with 10 bases left in between. CDR3 residues: CASSLRATDTGELFF. As DNA, the CDR3 is TGTGCCAGCAGCTTAAGGGCGACGGACACCGGGGAGCTGTTTTTT.

The chain is built from TRBV19 and TRBJ2-1, with unresolved D. The CDR3 runs to 15 residues. Germline values: CDR1 LNHDA, CDR2 SQIVND (reference sequence). The V end lost 2 bases, the J end lost 7 bases, and 15 bases lay between the germline ends. The CDR3 reads CASSISDIEMNEQFF. In nucleotides, the CDR3 is TGTGCCAGTAGTATAAGTGATATTGAGATGAATGAGCAGTTCTTC. The variable domain in full, completed from reference TRBV19 and TRBJ2-1, reads DGGITQSPKYLFRKEGQNVTLSCEQNLNHDAMYWYRQDPGQGLRLIYYSQIVNDFQKGDIAEGYSVSREKKESFPLTVTSAQKNPTAFYLCASSISDIEMNEQFFGPGTRLTVL.

The CDR3 nucleotides read TGTGCCAGCATTAAGGGGCGAATGAACACTGAAGCTTTCTTT. This sequence encodes CASIKGRMNTEAFF. The genes are TRBV27 and TRBJ1-1; D possibly corresponds to TRBD1 (5 bases). Trimming cost V 7 bases and J 0 bases, with 12 bases left between them. The V gene's germline CDR1 is MNHEY and CDR2 SMNVEV (reference sequence). This CDR3 region has 14 residues.

CDR3 nucleotides: TGTGCCAGCAGACCCTTACAGGGGTTCGCTGAAGCTTTCTTT. It specifies CASRPLQGFAEAFF. This rearrangement joins TRBV27 to TRBJ1-1, with 7 bases fitting TRBD1. From germline, CDR1 is MNHEY and CDR2 SMNVEV (reference sequence). The CDR3 is made up of 14 amino acids. J gave up 6 bases and V 6 bases, and 10 bases lay outside the gene matches.

This clonotype was counted only a few times. This chain joins TRBV2 and TRBJ2-1, with 11 bases aligning to TRBD2. The CDR3 runs to 16 residues. J lost 6 bases, V lost 1 base, and 5 bases had no gene match. In germline, CDR1 is SNHLY, CDR2 FYNNEI. CDR3 nucleotides: TGTGCCAGCAGTGAAGATAGCGGGAGGGGCCTCAATGAGCAGTTCTTC. Residues: CASSEDSGRGLNEQFF.

This clonotype came up a few times. The V gene is TRBV20-1, the J gene TRBJ2-7, with D unresolved. V lost 3 bases and J 0 bases, leaving 9 bases between the germline ends. The CDR3 sequence is 13 residues long. Germline V gene lookup returns CDR1 DFQATT and CDR2 SNEGSKA (reference sequence). The CDR3 bases are TGCAGTGCTAGTTACAGTAGCTCCTACGAGCAGTACTTC. This encodes CSASYSSSYEQYF.

The J gene is TRBJ1-2, the V gene TRBV7-9; D ambiguous. CDR1 SEHNR and CDR2 FQNEAQ come from the germline V gene (reference sequence). V lost 5 bases and J lost 6, with 25 bases in between. CDR3 length: 17 amino acids. DNA for the CDR3: TGTGCCAGCAGCCCCACGGATCCAAGAGGTGGGATTAATGGCTACACCTTC. Its protein is CASSPTDPRGGINGYTF.

This clonotype appeared a few times. The V and J genes are TRBV20-1 and TRBJ2-7; 8 bases are a match to TRBD1. Germline V gene sequence: CDR1 DFQATT, CDR2 SNEGSKA (reference sequence). The CDR3 is 14 residues long. V lost 6 bases to trimming and J lost 5 bases; unmatched junction nucleotides: 12. The CDR3 nucleotides are TGCAGTGCCAACGACAGGGGCCCAGGAGACGAGCAGTACTTC. It translates to CSANDRGPGDEQYF.